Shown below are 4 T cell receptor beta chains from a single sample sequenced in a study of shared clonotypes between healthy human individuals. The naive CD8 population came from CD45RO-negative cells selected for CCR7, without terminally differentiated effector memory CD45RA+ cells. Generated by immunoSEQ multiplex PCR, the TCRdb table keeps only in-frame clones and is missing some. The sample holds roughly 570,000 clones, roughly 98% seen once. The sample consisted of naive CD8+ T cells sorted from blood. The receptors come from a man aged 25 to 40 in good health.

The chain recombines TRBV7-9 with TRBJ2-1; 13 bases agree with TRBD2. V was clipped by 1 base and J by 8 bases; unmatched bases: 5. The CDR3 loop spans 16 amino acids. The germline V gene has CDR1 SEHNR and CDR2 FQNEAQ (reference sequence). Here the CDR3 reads CASSLGGTSGIYEQFF. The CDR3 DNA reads TGTGCCAGCAGCTTAGGGGGGACTAGCGGGATATATGAGCAGTTCTTC.

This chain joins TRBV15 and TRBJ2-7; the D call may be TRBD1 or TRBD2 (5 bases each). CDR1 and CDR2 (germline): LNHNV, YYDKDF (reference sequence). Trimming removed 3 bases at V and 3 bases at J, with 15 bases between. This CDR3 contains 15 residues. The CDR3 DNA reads TGTGCCACCAGCAGGAGCCGGGACGGACTCTACGAGCAGTACTTC. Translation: CATSRSRDGLYEQYF.

This CDR3 is CASSLVGLEAFF. For the CDR3, the DNA is TGTGCCAGCAGCTTAGTAGGACTTGAAGCTTTCTTT. This chain links TRBV7-9 with TRBJ1-1; D gene uncertain. The CDR3 sequence is 12 residues long. The ends were cut back, 1 base at V and 7 bases at J, with 7 bases in the middle. Germline CDR1 and CDR2: SEHNR and FQNEAQ (reference sequence).

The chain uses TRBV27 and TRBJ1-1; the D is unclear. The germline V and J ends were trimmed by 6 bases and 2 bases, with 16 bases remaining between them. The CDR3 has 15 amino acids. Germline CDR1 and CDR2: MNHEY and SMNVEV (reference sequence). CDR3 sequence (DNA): TGTGCCAGCAGCGAAATTTACCGGGTAAACACTGAAGCTTTCTTT. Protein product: CASSEIYRVNTEAFF.